This TCR beta chain was retrieved from a study of regulatory T cells in long-lasting Graves disease (dated by TCRdb to the early 2020s). For context, the study as a whole: Antithyroid drugs had been taken for less than 3 months by newly diagnosed Graves' disease patients. Persistent Graves' disease patients were compared with newly diagnosed Graves' disease patients by peripheral blood TCR sequencing and RNA sequencing. The study took place in China and was registered as a clinical trial. TCR sequencing covered some 13 persistent and 20 or so newly diagnosed Graves' disease patients, around 33 samples in total.

This clonotype was seen ten or more times. There is no known antigen for this receptor. No much larger clone is present one base from it, and per-base qualities are unavailable. The library was built by means of multiplex PCR. Sequenced using an Illumina HiSeq 4000. TCR beta libraries were built with iRepertoire HTBI primers and Arm-PCR amplification of CDR3 regions. Gel purification was performed on PCR products prior to sequencing. The original methods were these. Gene usage analysis of CDR3 amino acid clonotypes relied on the approximately 68 TRBV and 14 TRBJ segments identified across samples. COPE and FqMerger were used to merge filtered high-quality paired reads into contigs. Contigs were aligned with BLAST to IMGT TRBV, TRBD and TRBJ reference genes, and CDR3 was defined per IMGT. Clonotypes above 0.1% frequency were classified as highly expanded clones. Shannon entropy served as the measure of repertoire diversity, while the Gini coefficient captured V-J evenness. Public clonotypes were defined as clonotypes shared by more than one individual. TCRdb trimmed the raw reads at Q25, called clones with MiXCR and kept productive beta chains. A single entry per CDR3 protein holds the most common genes and DNA from its merged rows. What appears here as the V and J calls and clone size reflects TCRdb's work, not the paper's. Across this sample there are roughly 440,000 distinct CDR3 sequences, with less than 20% seen only once. In total, the top ten clones hold about 23% of the sample.

The time point tag for this specimen amounts to: newly diagnosed GD, antithyroid drugs for less than 3 months. For both TCR sequencing and RNA sequencing, RNA was extracted from PBMCs using TRIzol. The diagnosis of Graves' disease was made according to American Thyroid Association guidelines. Patients for the study were recruited at an endocrinology department in Xi'an, China. Each patient gave approximately 9 milliliters of peripheral blood, collected in an EDTA anticoagulant tube. Ficoll Paque Plus density gradient separation was used to isolate PBMCs, and no additional T cell sorting was done. An Agilent 2100 Bioanalyzer and agarose gel were used to assess RNA quality, and a NanoDrop 2000 was used to measure RNA concentration. Findings and caveats that apply to the study as a whole: The study examined only peripheral blood because the primary lesion, thyroid tissue, could not be accessed. Persistent patients shared more public clonotypes among themselves (around 2,500) than newly diagnosed patients did (approximately 870). The authors noted that the small sample size was a limitation that may lower accuracy. Only the TCR beta chain was sequenced and analyzed. Preferential use of TRBV28, TRBJ1-2 and TRBJ2-5 was observed in persistent disease, whereas TRBV20-1 and TRBJ2-1 were favored in newly diagnosed disease. Compared with newly diagnosed patients, patients with persistent Graves' disease had lower TCR Shannon entropy and fewer highly expanded clones, which suggests clonal expansion.

There are 15 amino acids in the CDR3, from cysteine to phenylalanine inclusive. The DNA shown is the 45-base CDR3, in frame from base 1. V and J are trimmed by 5 bases and 2 bases, and the gene matches miss 6 bases of the junction. CDR1 and CDR2, per the germline V gene, are SGHNT and YENEEA. The data also belong to a second study, concerning T cells in Graves' hyperthyroidism and ophthalmopathy. As the second study states: Stable Graves' hyperthyroidism was defined as no progression to ophthalmopathy during 18 months of follow-up. The hyperthyroidism patients were between 18 and 65 years old and newly diagnosed, with a disease duration of less than 2 months. The study excluded patients with uncontrolled infections, other autoimmune diseases, pregnancy or lactation. Clinical symptoms, serum thyroxine and TRAb, thyroid ultrasound, and orbital computed tomography formed the basis for the diagnoses. The TCR CDR3 was subjected to a first round of RT-PCR using the HTBI primer set and the Qiagen OneStep RT-PCR kit. Most expanded thyroid clonotypes (frequency above 0.001) were also detected in blood, suggesting blood repertoires may reflect thyroid immune responses. A 13 V-J signature model separated ophthalmopathy from stable hyperthyroidism, with nearly 90% sensitivity and 81.08% specificity in cross-validation and 80%/75% in testing. In validation, the model predicted progression to ophthalmopathy a median of 6.5 months before onset, with approximately 71% sensitivity and roughly 73% specificity. A discovery cohort of fewer than 110 patients, 43 with Graves' ophthalmopathy and 55 to 65 with stable Graves' hyperthyroidism, was used to find distinguishing TCR V-J signatures. An independent validation cohort of under 20 hyperthyroidism patients and 17 patients who later progressed to ophthalmopathy tested prospective prediction of ophthalmopathy. The 100 discovery patients were randomly divided into training and test sets at a 7:3 ratio. The study also compared thyroid tissue and blood T-cell repertoires from more than five Graves' hyperthyroidism patients. After sampling, hyperthyroidism patients received methimazole starting at 30 mg daily, and ophthalmopathy patients received high-dose intravenous methylprednisolone. A second multiplex PCR round built the libraries, followed by size selection and purification. Libraries were sequenced paired-end with 100 bp reads on an Illumina HiSeq2000. SOAPnuke was used to process the raw data, throwing out any read that contained adapters or uncalled bases, had a mean Phred below 15, or lacked an exact constant-primer or identifier match. High-quality paired reads were merged with COPE v1.2.5, and unique nucleotide sequences were defined as clonotypes. MiTCR v1.1 was used to align the clonotypes against IMGT TRBV, TRBD and TRBJ reference segments. Only V-J combinations with frequency above 0.0001, covering approximately 99% of repertoires, were analysed. The TCS score was defined as the ratio of F50 (clonal expansion) to E x V (chaos), calculated using BLOSUM62-based TCRdist between CDR3 peptides within each V-J. Welch's t-statistics and random forest reduced several hundred V-J features to 13, which were used in a naive Bayes classifier (R e1071). Sample size was not statistically predetermined, and investigators were not blinded to group allocation. TCR Vbeta CDR3 sequencing of roughly 140 peripheral blood samples (over 40 ophthalmopathy, about 74 hyperthyroidism and around 17 progressor patients) is reported in the paper.

The V and J genes are TRBV11-3 and TRBJ2-1, with TRBD2 matching 7 junction bases. Sequenced here: peripheral blood mononuclear cells (PBMCs), sampled at new diagnosis, from a patient treated with antithyroid drugs. The sequence derives from a woman aged 18-29 years with Graves disease. Donor details come from another sample of the same person, matched by shared clones. The CDR3 region: CASSKTSDPYNEQFF. The sequenced DNA is TGTGCCAGCAGCAAAACTAGCGACCCCTACAATGAGCAGTTCTTC.